A single sample gave rise to the 20 T cell receptor beta chains below, sequenced in a study of blood T cell repertoires in COVID-19. Data came from immunoSEQ multiplex PCR; TCRdb stores just in-frame clones and leaves some out. The repertoire includes about 380,000 clones, approximately 81% of them detected once, and more than 3% sits in the top ten. Sequencing was carried out using peripheral blood. The source of these receptors is a woman under 30 with acute or convalescent COVID-19.

The rearrangement uses TRBV7-2 and TRBJ2-7, with 14 positions matching TRBD2. Germline V gene lookup returns CDR1 SGHTA and CDR2 FQGNSA. This CDR3 has 19 amino acids. The V gene end was trimmed by 1 base and the J gene end by 5 bases; junction bases not matched to a gene: 13. The CDR3 is CASSLDPRAGLAGGHEQYF. The CDR3 coding sequence is TGTGCCAGCAGCTTAGATCCGCGGGCCGGACTAGCGGGGGGCCACGAGCAGTACTTC.

This clone was recorded at least ten times. J is TRBJ1-1 and V is TRBV30; unclear D gene. Per the germline V gene, CDR1 is GTSNPN and CDR2 is SVGIG (reference sequence). The CDR3 is 13 residues long. The V end lost 2 bases, the J end lost 1 base, and 8 bases lay between the germline ends. The CDR3 DNA sequence: TGTGCCTGGAGTCTTACGGGGAACACTGAAGCTTTCTTT. Its translation: CAWSLTGNTEAFF. Complete variable domain (other parts from reference TRBV30 and TRBJ1-1): SQTIHQWPATLVQPVGSPLSLECTVEGTSNPNLYWYRQAAGRGLQLLFYSVGIGQISSEVPQNLSASRPQDRQFILSSKKLLLSDSGFYLCAWSLTGNTEAFFGQGTRLTVV.

This clone was observed a few times. The chain employs TRBV4-1 and TRBJ2-2, with D uncertain. CDR3 length: 13 amino acids. Germline V lookup: CDR1 MGHRA, CDR2 YSYEKL. The V end lost 0 bases, the J end lost 4 bases, and 3 bases lay between the germline ends. The CDR3, as DNA: TGCGCCAGCAGCCAAGAACTCACCGGGGAGCTGTTTTTT. Its translation: CASSQELTGELFF.

This clone was seen just once. The V gene is TRBV2, the J gene TRBJ2-7; TRBD1 matches at 8 bases. The V segment lost 2 bases and the J segment 7 bases; nucleotides outside the gene matches: 10. CDR3 length equals 15 residues. Germline CDR1 SNHLY, CDR2 FYNNEI. In nucleotides, the CDR3 is TGTGCCAGCAGTGAAAGTGGGCAGGGGGCGCGAGAGCAGTACTTC. Amino acid sequence: CASSESGQGAREQYF. The variable domain in full, completed from reference TRBV2 and TRBJ2-7, reads EPEVTQTPSHQVTQMGQEVILRCVPISNHLYFYWYRQILGQKVEFLVSFYNNEISEKSEIFDDQFSVERPDGSNFTLKIRSTKLEDSAMYFCASSESGQGAREQYFGPGTRLTVT.

The chain employs TRBV24-1 and TRBJ2-6; 7 nucleotides agree with TRBD1. The J segment lost 1 base and the V segment lost 1 base, leaving 6 bases of the junction unmatched. Germline V lookup: CDR1 KGHDR, CDR2 SFDVKD. CDR3 length equals 18 residues. CDR3 sequence: CATSDFWDSKSGANVLTF. For the CDR3, the DNA is TGTGCCACCAGTGATTTTTGGGACAGCAAATCTGGGGCCAACGTCCTGACTTTC.

This clone was seen more than once but under ten times. This chain connects TRBV29-1 to TRBJ2-2; TRBD1 might be the D (7 bases). With 5 bases removed from V and 3 bases from J, the gap between germline ends came to 16 bases. The CDR3 consists of 15 residues. Germline lookup yields CDR1 SQVTM and CDR2 ANQGSEA. In DNA form, the CDR3 reads TGCAGCGTTCGGCGTGGAGGGGGCGACACCGGGGAGCTGTTTTTT. As protein: CSVRRGGGDTGELFF.

The chain links TRBV27 to TRBJ2-3; 12 positions match TRBD2. V lost 5 bases, J lost 6 bases, and 3 bases stayed unmatched. CDR3 size: 14 residues. Per germline, CDR1 MNHEY and CDR2 SMNVEV (reference sequence). This CDR3 reads CASSLGLAGDTQYF. CDR3 DNA: TGTGCCAGCAGTCTAGGACTAGCGGGGGATACGCAGTATTTT.

This chain links TRBV30 with TRBJ1-1; D gene uncertain. Germline V lookup: CDR1 GTSNPN, CDR2 SVGIG (reference sequence). The CDR3 has 15 residues. With 0 bases removed from V and 8 bases from J, the gap between germline ends came to 19 bases. CDR3 amino acids: CAWSVLDRRFAEAFF. The CDR3 DNA follows: TGTGCCTGGAGTGTACTAGATAGGAGGTTTGCAGAAGCTTTCTTT.

The chain links TRBV28 to TRBJ2-5, with TRBD2 as a possible D gene (6 bases). Trimming cost V 5 bases and J 0 bases, with 10 bases left between them. Germline CDR1 and CDR2: MDHEN and SYDVKM. The CDR3 has 14 residues. CDR3 region: CASSARDYQETQYF. The CDR3 DNA follows: TGTGCCAGCAGTGCCCGGGACTACCAAGAGACCCAGTACTTC.

The rearrangement joins TRBV5-6 to TRBJ2-7; TRBD1 matches at 9 bases. Germline CDR1 SGHDT, CDR2 YYEEEE. CDR3 length: 14 residues. V shed 2 bases and J 5 bases; nucleotides not matched to a gene: 5. DNA of the CDR3: TGTGCCAGCAGCTTCGGGACAGGGTTAGACGAGCAGTACTTC. Its translation: CASSFGTGLDEQYF.

The CDR3 sequence: CASSAGQLGSGYTF. DNA of the CDR3: TGTGCCAGCAGCGCGGGACAGCTGGGGAGTGGCTACACCTTC. The chain combines TRBV3-1 (or the pseudogene TRBV3-2) with TRBJ1-2, with 7 bases matching TRBD1. The CDR3 consists of 14 residues. Unmatched junction bases numbered 10, after V lost 5 bases and J lost 7 bases. CDR1 and CDR2 from the germline V gene are LGHDT and YNNKEL (reference sequence).

The chain combines TRBV9 with TRBJ1-4; TRBD1 might be the D (6 bases). In germline, CDR1 is SGDLS, CDR2 YYNGEE. The CDR3 sequence is 14 residues long. The V end was cut by 3 bases, the J end by 4 bases, with 10 bases between. The CDR3 nucleotides are TGTGCCAGCAGCGCCACAGGGATTAATGAAAAACTGTTTTTT. Translating it yields CASSATGINEKLFF.

The J gene is TRBJ1-3, the V gene TRBV27; a weak D match, TRBD1 (6 bases). CDR1 MNHEY and CDR2 SMNVEV come from the germline V gene (reference sequence). This CDR3 contains 18 residues. V was trimmed by 0 bases and J by 0 bases, leaving 15 bases between them. The CDR3 spells CASSLSPPGTNSGNTIYF. In DNA, the CDR3 is TGTGCCAGCAGTTTATCGCCGCCAGGGACAAACTCTGGAAACACCATATATTTT.

The chain carries TRBV4-1 and TRBJ2-7; weak D call: TRBD1 (5 bases). Germline V gene lookup returns CDR1 MGHRA and CDR2 YSYEKL. Trimming cost V 2 bases and J 3 bases, with 8 bases left between them. The CDR3 loop spans 13 amino acids. CDR3 DNA: TGCGCCAGCAGCCAATCCGACAGCTACGAGCAGTACTTC. This codes for CASSQSDSYEQYF.

This clone was recorded a few times. The chain uses TRBV11-2 and TRBJ1-1; no definite D call. Deletions cut 5 bases from V and 1 base from J, with 14 bases between. CDR1 and CDR2 (germline): SGHAT, FQNNGV. This CDR3 region has 15 residues. Here the CDR3 DNA reads TGTGCCAGCAGCCCGAGTCCCACGCCGAACACTGAAGCTTTCTTT. This encodes CASSPSPTPNTEAFF.

V and J are TRBV18 and TRBJ2-3, with 10 bases that match TRBD1. The CDR3 extends over 16 amino acids. CDR1 is KGHSH and CDR2 is LQKENI in the germline V gene. Trimming cost V 0 bases and J 4 bases; bases outside gene matches: 4. CDR3 in DNA: TGTGCCAGCTCACCACCCCGACAGGGGGCCCCAGATACGCAGTATTTT. Translating gives CASSPPRQGAPDTQYF.

The chain uses TRBV12-3 or TRBV12-4 and TRBJ2-1, with D unresolved. V dropped 3 bases and J dropped 6 bases, with 6 bases sitting between them. CDR3 length: 12 amino acids. The CDR3 DNA follows: TGTGCCAGCAGTTTCCCGGGCAATGAGCAGTTCTTC. This encodes CASSFPGNEQFF.

The chain joins TRBV3-1 (or the pseudogene TRBV3-2) to TRBJ2-2, with no clear D. The CDR3 is 16 residues long. The germline V gene encodes CDR1 LGHDT and CDR2 YNNKEL (reference sequence). V lost 1 base and J lost 6, with 15 bases in between. The CDR3 sequence: CASSQGVQLPSGELFF. Here the CDR3 DNA reads TGTGCCAGCAGCCAAGGAGTGCAACTTCCCTCCGGGGAGCTGTTTTTT.

The chain is built from TRBV19 and TRBJ2-3, with 8 bases fitting TRBD2. J lost 2 bases, V lost 4 bases, and 2 bases had no gene match. The germline V gene has CDR1 LNHDA and CDR2 SQIVND (reference sequence). The CDR3 has 14 residues. The CDR3 protein is CASSTSGHTDTQYF. CDR3 DNA: TGTGCCAGTAGTACTAGCGGGCACACAGATACGCAGTATTTT.

The chain has TRBV4-1 and TRBJ2-3, with D possibly being TRBD2 (6 bases). Germline assignment: CDR1 MGHRA and CDR2 YSYEKL. With 3 bases removed from V and 0 bases from J, the gap between germline ends came to 13 bases. The CDR3 extends over 16 amino acids. This CDR3 is CASSQVLARSTDTQYF. CDR3 DNA sequence: TGCGCCAGCAGCCAGGTTCTAGCGAGAAGCACAGATACGCAGTATTTT.